The present TCR beta chain was sequenced within a study of blood T cell repertoires in COVID-19. Produced via immunoSEQ multiplex PCR; TCRdb's table is partial and in-frame only. This sample has hundreds of thousands of clones, with more than 70% found just once. With 4 bases clipped from V and 1 base from J, the junction kept 10 bases outside the gene matches. The length of the CDR3 is 17 residues. Germline loops: CDR1 MDHEN, CDR2 SYDVKM. The sequence was obtained from a man at least 80 years old with acute or convalescent COVID-19. The chain combines TRBV28 with TRBJ1-1; 9 bases agree with TRBD1. Input material: peripheral blood. The CDR3 DNA reads TGTGCCAGCAGTTCAATCTCCCGACAGGGGGGGAACACTGAAGCTTTCTTT. It specifies CASSSISRQGGNTEAFF.